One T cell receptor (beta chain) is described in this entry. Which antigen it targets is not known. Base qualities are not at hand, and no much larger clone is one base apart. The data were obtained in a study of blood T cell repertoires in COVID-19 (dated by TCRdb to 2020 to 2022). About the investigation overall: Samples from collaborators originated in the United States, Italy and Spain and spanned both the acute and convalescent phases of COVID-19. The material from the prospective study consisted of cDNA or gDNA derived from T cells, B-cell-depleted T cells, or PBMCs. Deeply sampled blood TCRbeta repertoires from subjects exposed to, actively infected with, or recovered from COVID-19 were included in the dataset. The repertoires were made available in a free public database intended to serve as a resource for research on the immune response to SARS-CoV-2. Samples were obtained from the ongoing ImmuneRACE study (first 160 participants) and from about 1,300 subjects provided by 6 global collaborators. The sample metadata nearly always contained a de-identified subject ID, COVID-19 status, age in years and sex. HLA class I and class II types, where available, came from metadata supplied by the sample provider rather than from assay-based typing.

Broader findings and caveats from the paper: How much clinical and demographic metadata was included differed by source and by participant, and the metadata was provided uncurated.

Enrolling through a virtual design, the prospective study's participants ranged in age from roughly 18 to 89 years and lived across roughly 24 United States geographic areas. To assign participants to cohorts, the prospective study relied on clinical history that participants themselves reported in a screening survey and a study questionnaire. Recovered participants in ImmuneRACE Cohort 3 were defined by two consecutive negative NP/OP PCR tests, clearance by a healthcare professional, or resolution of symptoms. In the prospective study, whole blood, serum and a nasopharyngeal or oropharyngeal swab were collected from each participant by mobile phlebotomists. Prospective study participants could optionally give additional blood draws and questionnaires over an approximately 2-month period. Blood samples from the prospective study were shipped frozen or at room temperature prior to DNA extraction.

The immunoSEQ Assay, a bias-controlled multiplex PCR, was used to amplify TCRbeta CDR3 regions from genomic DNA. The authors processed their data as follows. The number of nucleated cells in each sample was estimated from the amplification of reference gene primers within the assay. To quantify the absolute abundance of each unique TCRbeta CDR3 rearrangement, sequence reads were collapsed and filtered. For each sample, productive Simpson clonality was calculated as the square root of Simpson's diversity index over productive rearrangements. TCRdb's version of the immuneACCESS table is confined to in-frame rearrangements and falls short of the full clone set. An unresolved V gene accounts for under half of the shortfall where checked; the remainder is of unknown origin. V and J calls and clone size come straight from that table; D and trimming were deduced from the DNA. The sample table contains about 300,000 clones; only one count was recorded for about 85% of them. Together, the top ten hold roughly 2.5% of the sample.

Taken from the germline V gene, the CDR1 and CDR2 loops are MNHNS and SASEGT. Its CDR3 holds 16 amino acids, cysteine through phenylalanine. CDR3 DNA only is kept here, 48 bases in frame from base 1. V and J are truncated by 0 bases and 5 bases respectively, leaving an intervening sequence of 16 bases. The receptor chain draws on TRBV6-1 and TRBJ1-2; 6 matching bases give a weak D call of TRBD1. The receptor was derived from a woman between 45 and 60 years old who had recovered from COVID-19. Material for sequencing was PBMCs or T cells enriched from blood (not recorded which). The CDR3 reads CASSEANMGRGYGYTF. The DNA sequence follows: TGTGCCAGCAGTGAAGCGAACATGGGAAGGGGGTATGGCTACACCTTC.